The rows below give T cell receptor beta chains drawn from one sample of a study of cytomegalovirus exposure and HLA in healthy donors. The protocol was immunoSEQ multiplex PCR, while the TCRdb copy is restricted to in-frame clones and leaves out a portion. The sample includes under 90,000 clones, about 75% of them seen just once. The sequenced material came from PBMCs. The origin of the receptors is a man aged 35-49 years in good health and CMV-seronegative. CDR3s include the opening cysteine and the closing phenylalanine or tryptophan. A D gene is named only where the DNA matches it firmly. A clone size is listed for some rows: how often the clone was seen (once, few, many), or a class if it is expanded.

d_gene	abundance	v_gene	j_gene	CDR3aa	CDR3nt
NA	NA	TRBV6-5	TRBJ1-3	CASGQNRGNTIYF	TGTGCCAGCGGACAGAACCGCGGAAACACCATATATTTT
TRBD2	NA	TRBV5-6	TRBJ2-5	CASEGLAGAYQETQYF	TGTGCCAGCGAAGGACTAGCGGGAGCGTACCAAGAGACCCAGTACTTC
NA	NA	TRBV2	TRBJ1-2	CASSLTGLYGYTF	TGTGCCAGCAGTCTAACAGGGCTCTATGGCTACACCTTC
NA	NA	TRBV29-1	TRBJ1-3	CSTRLYGNTIYF	TGCAGCACCAGGCTGTACGGAAACACCATATATTTT
TRBD1	NA	TRBV27	TRBJ2-7	CASSRDRGYEQYF	TGTGCCAGCAGTAGAGACAGGGGCTACGAGCAGTACTTC
TRBD1	NA	TRBV4-1	TRBJ2-3	CASSQDRPGGSVPEYF	TGCGCCAGCAGCCAAGATCGCCCAGGGGGAAGTGTACCGGAGTATTTT
NA	once	TRBV5-6	TRBJ1-3	CASSSQLMGNTIYF	TGTGCCAGCAGCTCCCAGTTAATGGGAAACACCATATATTTT
TRBD1	NA	TRBV28	TRBJ2-5	CASSLRDRGQRGETQYF	TGTGCCAGCAGTTTACGGGACAGGGGGCAGAGGGGAGAGACCCAGTACTTC
TRBD1	NA	TRBV19	TRBJ1-4	CASSIRGLQGLGEKLFF	TGTGCCAGTAGTATCCGGGGGTTACAGGGGCTTGGTGAAAAACTGTTTTTT
TRBD2	NA	TRBV27	TRBJ2-5	CASGRLAGARQETQYF	TGTGCCAGCGGGCGGTTAGCGGGGGCGCGCCAAGAGACCCAGTACTTC
NA	NA	TRBV5-4	TRBJ2-1	CASSLGLGINNEQFF	TGTGCCAGCAGCTTGGGACTAGGAATAAACAATGAGCAGTTCTTC
TRBD1	NA	TRBV14	TRBJ2-7	CASRRTGIYEQYF	TGTGCCAGCAGGCGGACAGGGATTTACGAGCAGTACTTC
NA	NA	TRBV5-1	TRBJ2-7	CASSKERYEQYF	TGCGCCAGCAGCAAAGAGCGATACGAGCAGTACTTC